This TCR beta chain comes out of a study of shared clonotypes between healthy human individuals. Using immunoSEQ multiplex PCR, the repertoire was profiled, and TCRdb retains in-frame clones only, with some absent. The table records around 700,000 clones, approximately 74% of them present only once. The V end was cut by 2 bases, the J end by 6 bases, with 13 bases between. In germline, CDR1 is MNHNS, CDR2 SASEGT. The CDR3 is made up of 15 amino acids. Sequences were obtained from memory CD4+ T cells sorted from blood. Subset given: CD45RA-negative fraction. The clonotype comes from a woman aged 30 to 39 in good health. The V gene is TRBV6-1, the J gene TRBJ2-2, with D tentatively TRBD1 or TRBD2 (6 bases each). CDR3: CASSELLEGAGELFF. CDR3 nucleotide sequence: TGTGCCAGCAGTGAACTGCTGGAGGGGGCCGGGGAGCTGTTTTTT.